This T cell receptor beta chain was observed in a study of spatial heterogeneity in lung cancer. As for the study in general: A consistent excess of beta-chain over alpha-chain sequences was detected. Regarding the study as a whole: In tumors, expanded intratumoral alpha and beta TCR counts tracked mutation counts.

TCRdb processed the 5' RACE reads anew with MiXCR; each CDR3 protein has one entry. The sample has some 100,000 distinct CDR3 sequences, around 4.8% seen once. Time point given: sample taken at primary tumor resection. The authors sequenced whole RNA from tumor, nontumor lung or frozen PBMC without sorting. About this clonotype: The target antigen is unknown.

Specimen: lung tumor tissue, collected at surgery. The clonotype was recovered from a male donor with early-stage non-small cell lung cancer.

DNA of the CDR3: TGTGCCAGCAGGGGACTACTTCAAGAGACCCAGTACTTC. Translated: CASRGLLQETQYF. The chain is built from TRBV6-2 or TRBV6-3 and TRBJ2-5; 7 nucleotides match TRBD2. Germline assignment: CDR1 MNHEY and CDR2 SVGEGT. The junction had 3 bases not matched to a gene; V was cut back by 6 bases and J by 2 bases. This CDR3 has 13 residues.